One sample yielded the 5 T cell receptor beta chains listed below, sequenced in a study of OX40 agonist ivuxolimab in advanced cancers. Measured with immunoSEQ multiplex PCR; TCRdb has only the in-frame clones, and not every one. Seen here are 76,000 or so clones, over 90% observed once, and the top ten hold roughly 6.4%. The sequencing here drew on CD4+ or CD8+ T cells sorted from blood, taken in a trial of the OX40 agonist ivuxolimab. The receptors were sampled from an adult with an advanced solid tumor such as melanoma, head and neck, liver or kidney cancer.

The genes are TRBV19 and TRBJ2-3; D is tentatively TRBD1 or TRBD2 (5 bases each). V was pared by 3 bases and J by 5 bases, with 12 bases between. From germline, CDR1 is LNHDA and CDR2 SQIVND (reference sequence). This CDR3 spans 14 amino acids. CDR3 nucleotide sequence: TGTGCCAGTAGTATCAGGCAGGGAGTAGATACGCAGTATTTT. It encodes CASSIRQGVDTQYF.

The rearrangement joins TRBV5-8 to TRBJ2-7; either TRBD1 or TRBD2 may fit D (5 bases each). Germline assignment: CDR1 SGHTS and CDR2 YDEGEE. This CDR3 comprises 14 residues. V was trimmed by 1 base and J by 7 bases, leaving 15 bases between them. Here the CDR3 reads CASSLWGRDPEQYF. The CDR3 DNA sequence: TGTGCCAGCAGCTTGTGGGGCCGGGATCCGGAGCAGTACTTC.

The rearrangement uses TRBV11-2 and TRBJ2-5; D tentatively reads TRBD1 or TRBD2 (5 bases each). Germline assignment: CDR1 SGHAT and CDR2 FQNNGV. The V end was cut by 2 bases, the J end by 3 bases, with 10 bases between. The CDR3 is made up of 14 amino acids. The CDR3 bases are TGTGCCAGCAGCTTACCCGGGACGGAAGAGACCCAGTACTTC. Encoded protein: CASSLPGTEETQYF.

This chain joins TRBV10-3 and TRBJ2-7; tentatively, D is TRBD1 (5 bases). Trimming pared 0 bases from V and 3 bases from J, leaving 6 bases between. Germline CDR1 and CDR2: ENHRY and SYGVKD. The CDR3 has 13 residues. The CDR3 is CAISESDSYEQYF. The CDR3, as DNA: TGTGCCATCAGTGAGTCCGACAGCTACGAGCAGTACTTC.

The chain uses TRBV6-5 and TRBJ1-2, with TRBD1 as a possible D gene (5 bases). There are 14 residues in the CDR3. Germline CDR1 is MNHEY and CDR2 is SVGAGI. Between the trimmed V and J ends, which lost 5 bases and 8 bases, there was a span of 18 bases. CDR3 loop: CASSPLFGAGGYTF. CDR3 nucleotides: TGTGCCAGCAGTCCCTTATTTGGGGCCGGCGGCTACACCTTC.